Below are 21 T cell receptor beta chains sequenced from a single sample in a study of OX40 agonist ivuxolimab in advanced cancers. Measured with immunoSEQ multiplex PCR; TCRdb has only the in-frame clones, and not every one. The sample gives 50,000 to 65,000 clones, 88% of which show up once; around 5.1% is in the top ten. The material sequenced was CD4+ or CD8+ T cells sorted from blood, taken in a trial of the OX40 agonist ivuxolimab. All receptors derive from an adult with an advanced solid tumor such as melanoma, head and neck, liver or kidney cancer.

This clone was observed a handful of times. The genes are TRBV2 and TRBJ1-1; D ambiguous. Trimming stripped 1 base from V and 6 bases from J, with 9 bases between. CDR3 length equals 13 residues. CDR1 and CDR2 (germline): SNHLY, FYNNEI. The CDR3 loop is CASSEGVSPEAFF. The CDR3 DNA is TGTGCCAGCAGTGAAGGAGTAAGCCCTGAAGCTTTCTTT. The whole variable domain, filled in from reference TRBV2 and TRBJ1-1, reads EPEVTQTPSHQVTQMGQEVILRCVPISNHLYFYWYRQILGQKVEFLVSFYNNEISEKSEIFDDQFSVERPDGSNFTLKIRSTKLEDSAMYFCASSEGVSPEAFFGQGTRLTVV.

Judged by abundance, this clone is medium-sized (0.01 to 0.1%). CDR3 amino acids: CASSDRTNYGYTF. DNA for the CDR3: TGTGCCAGCAGCGACAGGACTAACTATGGCTACACCTTC. This chain uses TRBV7-9 with TRBJ1-2, with D possibly matching TRBD1 (6 bases). The germline CDR1 and CDR2 sequences are SEHNR and FQNEAQ (reference sequence). The V end was cut by 5 bases, the J end by 0 bases, with 7 bases between. The CDR3 loop spans 13 amino acids.

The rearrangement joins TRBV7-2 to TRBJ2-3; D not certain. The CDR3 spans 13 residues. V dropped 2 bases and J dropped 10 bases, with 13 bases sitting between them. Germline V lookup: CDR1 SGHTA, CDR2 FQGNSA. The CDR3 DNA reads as TGTGCCAGCAGCTTAACCATGAACCCCCCGCAGTATTTT. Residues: CASSLTMNPPQYF. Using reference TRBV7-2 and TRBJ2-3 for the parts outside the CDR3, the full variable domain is GAGVSQSPSNKVTEKGKDVELRCDPISGHTALYWYRQSLGQGLEFLIYFQGNSAPDKSGLPSDRFSAERTGGSVSTLTIQRTQQEDSAVYLCASSLTMNPPQYFGPGTRLTVL.

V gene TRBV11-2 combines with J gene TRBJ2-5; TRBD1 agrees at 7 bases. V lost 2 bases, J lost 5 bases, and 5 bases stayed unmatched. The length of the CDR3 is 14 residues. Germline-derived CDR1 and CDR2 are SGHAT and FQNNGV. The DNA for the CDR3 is TGTGCCAGCAGCTTACACCAGGGGGAGGAGACCCAGTACTTC. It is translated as CASSLHQGEETQYF.

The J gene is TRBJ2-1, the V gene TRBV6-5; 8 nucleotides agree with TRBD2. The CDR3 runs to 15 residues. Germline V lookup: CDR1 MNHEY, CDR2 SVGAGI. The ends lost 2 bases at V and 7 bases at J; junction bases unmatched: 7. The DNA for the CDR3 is TGTGCCAGCAGTTACGGGCTAGCGGGTTTGAATGAGCAGTTCTTC. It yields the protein CASSYGLAGLNEQFF.

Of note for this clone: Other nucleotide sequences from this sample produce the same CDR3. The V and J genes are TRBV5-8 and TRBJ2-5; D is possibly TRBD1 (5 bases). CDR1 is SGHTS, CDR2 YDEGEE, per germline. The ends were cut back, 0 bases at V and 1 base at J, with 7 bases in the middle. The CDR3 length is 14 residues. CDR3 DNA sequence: TGTGCCAGCAGCTTGGCAGGGCTCCAAGAGACCCAGTACTTC. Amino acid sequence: CASSLAGLQETQYF.

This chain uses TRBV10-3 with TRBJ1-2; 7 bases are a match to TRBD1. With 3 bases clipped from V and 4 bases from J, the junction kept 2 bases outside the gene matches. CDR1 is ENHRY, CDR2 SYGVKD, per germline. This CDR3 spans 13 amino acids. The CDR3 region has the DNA TGTGCCATCAGTGACAACAGGGGCTATGGCTACACCTTC. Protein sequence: CAISDNRGYGYTF.

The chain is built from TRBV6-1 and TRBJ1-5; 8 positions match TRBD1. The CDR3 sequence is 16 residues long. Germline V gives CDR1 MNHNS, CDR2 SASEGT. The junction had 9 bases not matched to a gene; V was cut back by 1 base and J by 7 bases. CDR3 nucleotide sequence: TGTGCCAGCAGTGAAGGCCGGGACAGGCCCCAACAGCCCCAGCATTTT. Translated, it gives CASSEGRDRPQQPQHF.

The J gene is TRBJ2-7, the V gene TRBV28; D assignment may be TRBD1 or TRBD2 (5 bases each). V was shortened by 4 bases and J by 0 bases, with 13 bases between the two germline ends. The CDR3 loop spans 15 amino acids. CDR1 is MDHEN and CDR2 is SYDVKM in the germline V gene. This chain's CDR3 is CASSSGAEISYEQYF. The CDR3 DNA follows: TGTGCCAGCAGTTCCGGGGCCGAAATCTCCTACGAGCAGTACTTC.

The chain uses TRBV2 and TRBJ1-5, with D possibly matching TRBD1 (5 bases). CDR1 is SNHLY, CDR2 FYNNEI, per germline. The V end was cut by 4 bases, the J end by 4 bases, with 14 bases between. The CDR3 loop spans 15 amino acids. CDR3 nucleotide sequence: TGTGCCAGCAGTGTCGGGACGGAAAAAAATCAGCCCCAGCATTTT. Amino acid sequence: CASSVGTEKNQPQHF.

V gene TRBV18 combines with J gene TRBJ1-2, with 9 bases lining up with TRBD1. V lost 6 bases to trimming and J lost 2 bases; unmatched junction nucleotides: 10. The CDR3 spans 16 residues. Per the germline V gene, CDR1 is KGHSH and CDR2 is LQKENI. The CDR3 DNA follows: TGTGCCAGCTCGCGACTCCGGGACAGGGAAAACTATGGCTACACCTTC. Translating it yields CASSRLRDRENYGYTF.

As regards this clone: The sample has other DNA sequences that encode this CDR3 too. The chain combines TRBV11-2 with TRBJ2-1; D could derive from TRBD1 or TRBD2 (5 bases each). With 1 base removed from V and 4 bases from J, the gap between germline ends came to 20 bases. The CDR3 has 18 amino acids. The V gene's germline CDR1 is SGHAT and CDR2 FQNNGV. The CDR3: CASSLAYLIRGKYNEQFF. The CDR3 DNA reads TGTGCCAGCAGCTTAGCCTACTTGATACGGGGCAAATACAATGAGCAGTTCTTC.

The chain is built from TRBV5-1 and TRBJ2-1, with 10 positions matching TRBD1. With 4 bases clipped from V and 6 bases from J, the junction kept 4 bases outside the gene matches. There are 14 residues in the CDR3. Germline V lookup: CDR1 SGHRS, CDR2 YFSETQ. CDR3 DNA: TGCGCCAGCAGCCCGGGACAGGGGCTCAATGAGCAGTTCTTC. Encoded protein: CASSPGQGLNEQFF.

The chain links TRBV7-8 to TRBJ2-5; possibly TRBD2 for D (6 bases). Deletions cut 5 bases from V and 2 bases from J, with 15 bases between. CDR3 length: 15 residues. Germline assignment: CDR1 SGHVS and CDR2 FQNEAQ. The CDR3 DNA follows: TGTGCCAGCAGCCGGAGGGCCAACCAACAAGAGACCCAGTACTTC. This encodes CASSRRANQQETQYF. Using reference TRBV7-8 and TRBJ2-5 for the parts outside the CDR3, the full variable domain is GAGVSQSPRYKVAKRGQDVALRCDPISGHVSLFWYQQALGQGPEFLTYFQNEAQLDKSGLPSDRFFAERPEGSVSTLKIQRTQQEDSAVYLCASSRRANQQETQYFGPGTRLLVL.

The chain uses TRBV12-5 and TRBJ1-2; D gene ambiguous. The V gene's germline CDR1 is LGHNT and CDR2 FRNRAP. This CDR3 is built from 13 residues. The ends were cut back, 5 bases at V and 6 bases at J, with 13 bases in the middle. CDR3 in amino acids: CASGLVGRDGYTF. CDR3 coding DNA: TGTGCTAGTGGTCTCGTGGGCCGGGATGGCTACACCTTC.

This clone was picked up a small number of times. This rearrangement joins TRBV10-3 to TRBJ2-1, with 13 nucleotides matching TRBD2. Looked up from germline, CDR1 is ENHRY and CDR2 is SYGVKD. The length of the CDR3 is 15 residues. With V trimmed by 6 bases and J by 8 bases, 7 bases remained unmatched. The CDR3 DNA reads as TGTGCCATCAGGCAGACTAGCGGGGGGAGCGATGAGCAGTTCTTC. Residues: CAIRQTSGGSDEQFF.

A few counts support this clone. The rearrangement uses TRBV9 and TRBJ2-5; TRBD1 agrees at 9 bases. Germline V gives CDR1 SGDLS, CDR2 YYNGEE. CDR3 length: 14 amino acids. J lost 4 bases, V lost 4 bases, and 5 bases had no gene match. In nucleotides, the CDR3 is TGTGCCAGCAGCCCAGGGACAGGGAGAGAGACCCAGTACTTC. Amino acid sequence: CASSPGTGRETQYF.

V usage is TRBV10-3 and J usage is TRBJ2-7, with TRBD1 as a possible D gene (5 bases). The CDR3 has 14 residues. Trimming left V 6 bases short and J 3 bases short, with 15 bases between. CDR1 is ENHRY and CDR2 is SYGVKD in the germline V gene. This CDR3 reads CAIREGASNYEQYF. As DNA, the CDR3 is TGTGCCATCAGGGAAGGGGCTAGTAACTACGAGCAGTACTTC.

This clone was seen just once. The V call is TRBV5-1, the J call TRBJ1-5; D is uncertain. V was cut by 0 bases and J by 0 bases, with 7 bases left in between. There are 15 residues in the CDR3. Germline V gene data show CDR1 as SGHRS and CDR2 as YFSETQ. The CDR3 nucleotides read TGCGCCAGCAGCTTGGATAGTTATAGCAATCAGCCCCAGCATTTT. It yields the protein CASSLDSYSNQPQHF.

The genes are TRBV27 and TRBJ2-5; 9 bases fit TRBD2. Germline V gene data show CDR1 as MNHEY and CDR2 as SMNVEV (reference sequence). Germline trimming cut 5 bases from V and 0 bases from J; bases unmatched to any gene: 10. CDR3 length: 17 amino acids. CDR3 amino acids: CASSPRGGGAHQETQYF. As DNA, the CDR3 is TGTGCCAGCAGTCCCCGAGGCGGGGGGGCCCACCAAGAGACCCAGTACTTC.

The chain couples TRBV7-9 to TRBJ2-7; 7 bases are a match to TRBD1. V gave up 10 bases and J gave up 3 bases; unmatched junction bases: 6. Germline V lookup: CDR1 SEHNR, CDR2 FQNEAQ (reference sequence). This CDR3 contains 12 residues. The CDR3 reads CATGTADYEQYF. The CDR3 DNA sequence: TGTGCCACCGGGACAGCCGACTACGAGCAGTACTTC.